These 29 T cell receptor beta chains were sequenced from one sample in a study of beta chain features in type 1 diabetes. Study findings and constraints: In all four CD4+ subsets, TCRB CDR3 length was significantly, moderately reduced in type 1 diabetes.

Expressed TCRB transcripts were sequenced, since all the RNA that had been isolated was reverse transcribed. The table came from immunoSEQ multiplex PCR; TCRdb's copy has only in-frame clones and leaves some out. The sample includes roughly 280,000 clones, around 24% of them seen just once. Their recognized antigens are unknown. Sequenced material: naive CD4+ T cells from blood. The receptors here all came from a woman aged 25 to 45 with type 1 diabetes.

This clone was seen a few times. The chain is built from TRBV6-1 and TRBJ2-4; TRBD2 matches at 7 bases. V dropped 0 bases and J dropped 5; count of bases not matched to a gene: 4. The CDR3 has 15 residues. Per germline, CDR1 MNHNS and CDR2 SASEGT. CDR3 in amino acids: CASSEAQGRENIQYF. The DNA for the CDR3 is TGTGCCAGCAGTGAAGCGCAAGGGAGGGAAAACATTCAGTACTTC.

This clone was counted only a few times. This sequence joins TRBV4-1 and TRBJ2-7, with D perhaps matching TRBD2 (6 bases). Germline CDR1 MGHRA, CDR2 YSYEKL. The germline V and J ends were trimmed by 1 base and 2 bases, with 12 bases remaining between them. The CDR3 extends over 15 amino acids. The CDR3 spells CASSQVGSEAYEQYF. In DNA form, the CDR3 reads TGCGCCAGCAGCCAAGTCGGGAGTGAGGCCTACGAGCAGTACTTC.

The chain combines TRBV20-1 with TRBJ2-7; D is undetermined. The V gene lost 3 bases and the J gene lost 5 bases, with 5 bases spanning the gap. Germline CDR1 DFQATT, CDR2 SNEGSKA (reference sequence). The CDR3 is made up of 10 amino acids. CDR3 bases: TGCAGTGCTAGCTACCACGAGCAGTACTTC. As protein: CSASYHEQYF.

This clone was recorded a few times. The chain links TRBV5-1 to TRBJ2-1; D is uncertain. Trimming left V 4 bases short and J 6 bases short, with 11 bases between. Germline assignment: CDR1 SGHRS and CDR2 YFSETQ. The CDR3 runs 13 residues. The CDR3 coding sequence is TGCGCCAGCAGCCTCCTCGACTCCAATGAGCAGTTCTTC. This sequence encodes CASSLLDSNEQFF.

The J gene is TRBJ2-1, the V gene TRBV7-3, with 7 bases matching TRBD1. The V gene's germline CDR1 is SGHTA and CDR2 FQGTGA. The J segment lost 6 bases and the V segment lost 5 bases, leaving 10 bases of the junction unmatched. This CDR3 has 15 amino acids. CDR3 region: CASSRDSHWGNEQFF. The CDR3 DNA reads TGTGCCAGCAGCCGGGACAGTCATTGGGGCAATGAGCAGTTCTTC.

This clone was found once. The V and J genes are TRBV4-1 and TRBJ1-5, with 8 bases that match TRBD1. V lost 1 base, J lost 1 base, and 6 bases stayed unmatched. Germline loops: CDR1 MGHRA, CDR2 YSYEKL. The CDR3 is made up of 17 amino acids. The CDR3 protein is CASSQGLGQGSNQPQHF. The DNA for the CDR3 is TGCGCCAGCAGCCAAGGTCTAGGACAGGGAAGCAATCAGCCCCAGCATTTT.

The genes are TRBV30 and TRBJ2-3; TRBD1 might be the D (7 bases). Trimming pared 3 bases from V and 1 base from J, leaving 14 bases between. The germline CDR1 and CDR2 sequences are GTSNPN and SVGIG (reference sequence). The CDR3 has 15 residues. CDR3 nucleotide sequence: TGTGCCTGGAGCTGGAGGGGGCAGGGCACAGATACGCAGTATTTT. It is translated as CAWSWRGQGTDTQYF.

This clone was detected only a few times. The J gene is TRBJ2-3, the V gene TRBV30; 8 nucleotides agree with TRBD2. The CDR3 loop spans 15 amino acids. With 3 bases clipped from V and 8 bases from J, the junction kept 13 bases outside the gene matches. Per the germline V gene, CDR1 is GTSNPN and CDR2 is SVGIG (reference sequence). CDR3 sequence: CAWSRGASGSGTQYF. CDR3 nucleotide sequence: TGTGCCTGGAGCCGGGGCGCGAGCGGGAGTGGTACGCAGTATTTT.

This chain links TRBV4-1 with TRBJ2-7; the match to TRBD2 covers 9 bases. Germline V CDR1 and CDR2: MGHRA, YSYEKL. The CDR3 has 17 residues. After removal of 5 bases from V and 4 bases from J, the junction contained 15 bases not matched to a gene. The CDR3 is CASSTPRVAGVSYEQYF. CDR3 bases: TGCGCCAGCAGCACCCCTCGGGTAGCGGGAGTGAGTTACGAGCAGTACTTC.

The chain links TRBV5-1 to TRBJ1-2; possible D gene TRBD1, 5 bases. V lost 4 bases and J 1 base, leaving 11 bases between the germline ends. The CDR3 is 14 residues long. The V gene's germline CDR1 is SGHRS and CDR2 YFSETQ. The CDR3 is CASSEGTDNYGYTF. CDR3 sequence (DNA): TGCGCCAGCAGCGAGGGGACTGATAACTATGGCTACACCTTC.

In its sample, this clone was seen a few times. The chain recombines TRBV29-1 with TRBJ1-1; D unclear. Trimming stripped 7 bases from V and 7 bases from J, with 10 bases between. The germline V gene encodes CDR1 SQVTM and CDR2 ANQGSEA. This CDR3 region has 10 residues. DNA of the CDR3: TGCAGCGCTTATTTGAGTGAAGCTTTCTTT. Residues: CSAYLSEAFF.

The gene calls are TRBV18 and TRBJ2-7; D may be TRBD1 (6 bases). CDR3 size: 15 residues. V was pared by 3 bases and J by 2 bases, with 14 bases between. The germline CDR1 and CDR2 sequences are KGHSH and LQKENI. The CDR3 loop is CASSPTGTRTYEQYF. The CDR3 DNA follows: TGTGCCAGCTCACCCACCGGGACACGAACCTACGAGCAGTACTTC.

This clone has just a few counts. The rearrangement links TRBV7-2 to TRBJ2-1; TRBD2 matches 11 bases. The junction had 6 bases not matched to a gene; V was cut back by 4 bases and J by 4 bases. CDR1 SGHTA and CDR2 FQGNSA come from the germline V gene. CDR3 length equals 16 residues. The CDR3 region has the DNA TGTGCCAGCAGCTCCCAACTAGCGGGAGCTTACAATGAGCAGTTCTTC. Protein sequence: CASSSQLAGAYNEQFF.

This chain links TRBV30 with TRBJ2-3; 10 nucleotides line up with TRBD2. Germline loops: CDR1 GTSNPN, CDR2 SVGIG (reference sequence). This CDR3 has 13 amino acids. Germline trimming cut 3 bases from V and 4 bases from J; bases unmatched to any gene: 1. In DNA, the CDR3 is TGTGCCTGGAGCCTAGCGGGAGCAGATACGCAGTATTTT. This gives the protein CAWSLAGADTQYF.

This chain links TRBV29-1 with TRBJ1-1; 9 nucleotides align to TRBD1. The junction had 6 bases not matched to a gene; V was cut back by 6 bases and J by 4 bases. The CDR3 totals 13 residues. Germline loops: CDR1 SQVTM, CDR2 ANQGSEA. DNA of the CDR3: TGCAGCGTGGCCCCGACAGGGGGCACTGAAGCTTTCTTT. It specifies CSVAPTGGTEAFF. Full variable domain (outside the CDR3, taken from reference TRBV29-1 and TRBJ1-1): SAVISQKPSRDICQRGTSLTIQCQVDSQVTMMFWYRQQPGQSLTLIATANQGSEATYESGFVIDKFPISRPNLTFSTLTVSNMSPEDSSIYLCSVAPTGGTEAFFGQGTRLTVV.

CDR3 sequence: CASSRVPGNTGELFF. CDR3 sequence (DNA): TGTGCCAGCAGCCGGGTACCGGGGAACACCGGGGAGCTGTTTTTT. The gene calls are TRBV14 and TRBJ2-2; D is uncertain. The CDR3 is made up of 15 amino acids. CDR1 and CDR2 from the germline V gene are SGHDN and FVKESK. Trimming shortened V by 4 bases and J by 1 base, and 10 bases separated the two germline ends.

This clone was counted between two and nine times. This sequence joins TRBV30 and TRBJ1-1, with D uncertain. This CDR3 spans 12 amino acids. The ends were cut back, 0 bases at V and 9 bases at J, with 11 bases in the middle. Per the germline V gene, CDR1 is GTSNPN and CDR2 is SVGIG (reference sequence). CDR3 in amino acids: CAWSVPGTKAFF. DNA of the CDR3: TGTGCCTGGAGTGTACCAGGAACAAAAGCTTTCTTT.

This clone has just a few counts. The chain has TRBV23-1 and TRBJ2-7; TRBD1 aligns across 8 bases. TRBV23-1 is annotated as an ORF whose role is uncertain. Trimming removed 5 bases from V and 0 bases from J; junction bases left unmatched: 9. There are 16 residues in the CDR3. The DNA for the CDR3 is TGCGCCAGCAGTTCCGGGACAGGCAACAGCTCCTACGAGCAGTACTTC. Residues: CASSSGTGNSSYEQYF.

This clone was seen just once. The genes are TRBV5-1 and TRBJ2-1; D not resolved. The ends were cut back, 3 bases at V and 4 bases at J, with 11 bases in the middle. The CDR3 loop spans 14 amino acids. CDR1 is SGHRS and CDR2 is YFSETQ in the germline V gene. CDR3 residues: CASSSLGPYNEQFF. CDR3 DNA sequence: TGCGCCAGCAGCTCCCTGGGCCCATACAATGAGCAGTTCTTC.

The chain carries TRBV6-5 and TRBJ1-2, with D possibly matching TRBD1 (6 bases). CDR3 length equals 14 residues. V was trimmed by 4 bases and J by 7 bases, leaving 16 bases between them. CDR1 is MNHEY and CDR2 is SVGAGI in the germline V gene. CDR3: CASSSRGKGLGYTF. CDR3 DNA sequence: TGTGCCAGCAGTTCCAGGGGCAAGGGGCTTGGCTACACCTTC.

The genes are TRBV28 and TRBJ1-2; D call uncertain. The germline CDR1 and CDR2 sequences are MDHEN and SYDVKM. The germline V and J ends were trimmed by 2 bases and 8 bases, with 9 bases remaining between them. The CDR3 spans 12 residues. As DNA, the CDR3 is TGTGCCAGCAGTTTAACTAACCTAGGCTACACCTTC. Its translation: CASSLTNLGYTF.

This clone turned up a few times. The chain is built from TRBV7-9 and TRBJ2-1; 7 nucleotides align to TRBD2. The CDR3 is 17 residues long. V dropped 3 bases and J dropped 1; count of bases not matched to a gene: 9. From germline, CDR1 is SEHNR and CDR2 FQNEAQ (reference sequence). The CDR3 DNA reads TGTGCCAGCAGCTTGGCCCCTGGGCGGGAGTCCTACAATGAGCAGTTCTTC. It translates to CASSLAPGRESYNEQFF.

The chain couples TRBV29-1 to TRBJ2-2; possibly TRBD1 for D (5 bases). This CDR3 region has 13 residues. Germline values: CDR1 SQVTM, CDR2 ANQGSEA. V gave up 3 bases and J gave up 5 bases, with 10 bases separating them. This chain's CDR3 is CSVEQGRTGELFF. The CDR3 nucleotides read TGCAGCGTTGAGCAGGGCCGTACCGGGGAGCTGTTTTTT.

The chain has TRBV20-1 and TRBJ2-5, with no clear D. With 4 bases removed from V and 4 bases from J, the gap between germline ends came to 7 bases. The germline CDR1 and CDR2 sequences are DFQATT and SNEGSKA (reference sequence). The CDR3 is 11 residues long. The CDR3 is CSAISGETQYF. The DNA for the CDR3 is TGCAGTGCTATTAGTGGAGAGACCCAGTACTTC.

The gene calls are TRBV9 and TRBJ2-5; 8 nucleotides agree with TRBD1. The CDR3 runs to 15 residues. After removal of 3 bases from V and 5 bases from J, the junction contained 9 bases not matched to a gene. Germline loops: CDR1 SGDLS, CDR2 YYNGEE. The CDR3 spells CASSAGQDQFETQYF. The CDR3, as DNA: TGTGCCAGCAGCGCGGGACAGGACCAATTCGAGACCCAGTACTTC.

The chain has TRBV2 and TRBJ1-2, with a weak D call TRBD1 (6 bases). The CDR3 spans 12 residues. The germline V and J ends were trimmed by 6 bases and 11 bases, with 16 bases remaining between them. Germline CDR1 reads SNHLY; CDR2 reads FYNNEI. DNA of the CDR3: TGTGCCAGCAGAGTGGAGGGGGGGACATACACCTTC. Amino acids: CASRVEGGTYTF.

This clone was picked up a small number of times. This chain joins TRBV19 and TRBJ2-1; a possible D gene is TRBD1 (5 bases). V shed 7 bases and J shed 4 bases, with 17 bases lying between them. The CDR3 has 15 residues. In germline, CDR1 is LNHDA, CDR2 SQIVND (reference sequence). The DNA for the CDR3 is TGTGCCAGTACCGAAACAGGCTCGCCTTACAATGAGCAGTTCTTC. It yields the protein CASTETGSPYNEQFF.

This clone showed up just once. The chain is built from TRBV4-1 and TRBJ2-7, with 9 bases fitting TRBD1. CDR1 is MGHRA and CDR2 is YSYEKL in the germline V gene. With 6 bases clipped from V and 1 base from J, the junction kept 7 bases outside the gene matches. This CDR3 has 15 amino acids. The CDR3 here is CASRTLGTGSYEQYF. In nucleotides, the CDR3 is TGCGCCAGCAGGACTCTGGGGACAGGGTCCTACGAGCAGTACTTC.

The genes are TRBV7-2 and TRBJ2-5; possibly TRBD2 for D (5 bases). The germline V gene encodes CDR1 SGHTA and CDR2 FQGNSA. Trimming removed 5 bases at V and 5 bases at J, with 6 bases between. The CDR3 is 11 amino acids. This CDR3 reads CASSPGETQYF. In DNA, the CDR3 is TGTGCCAGCAGCCCGGGGGAGACCCAGTACTTC.